Sequencing of this TCR beta chain was carried out in a study of OX40 agonist ivuxolimab in advanced cancers. Germline V CDR1 and CDR2: LNHDA, SQIVND (reference sequence). Trimming at V came to 4 bases and at J to 3 bases, leaving 5 bases not matched to a gene. This CDR3 has 15 residues. Sequenced by immunoSEQ multiplex PCR; TCRdb stores in-frame clones only, minus some. The data show roughly 100,000 clones, around 89% seen once. Autoimmune disease history or systemic immunosuppression barred patients. The V call is TRBV19, the J call TRBJ2-1, with 8 bases identical to TRBD2. The sequence was collected from an adult with an advanced solid tumor such as melanoma, head and neck, liver or kidney cancer. Source: CD4+ or CD8+ T cells sorted from blood, taken in a trial of the OX40 agonist ivuxolimab. The CDR3 coding sequence is TGTGCCAGTAGTAGGTCGGGAGGGTTCTACAATGAGCAGTTCTTC. It yields the protein CASSRSGGFYNEQFF. Full variable domain (rest looked up from reference TRBV19 and TRBJ2-1): DGGITQSPKYLFRKEGQNVTLSCEQNLNHDAMYWYRQDPGQGLRLIYYSQIVNDFQKGDIAEGYSVSREKKESFPLTVTSAQKNPTAFYLCASSRSGGFYNEQFFGPGTRLTVL.